This T cell receptor (beta chain) was observed in a study of blood T cell repertoires in COVID-19. Clones were sequenced by immunoSEQ multiplex PCR, and TCRdb holds only the in-frame ones, with some missing. Of 360,000 or so clones listed, under 85% are singletons. A word on this clone: This specimen includes other DNA sequences encoding the same CDR3.

Germline V gene lookup returns CDR1 LNHDA and CDR2 SQIVND (reference sequence). The CDR3 loop spans 13 amino acids. V was pared by 2 bases and J by 2 bases, with 6 bases between. The sequence came from a woman between 45 and 65 years old who had recovered from COVID-19. This rearrangement joins TRBV19 to TRBJ1-1, with unresolved D. Sample: PBMCs or T cells enriched from blood (not recorded which). The CDR3 reads CASSIPGNTEAFF. The CDR3 nucleotides are TGTGCCAGTAGTATACCGGGAAACACTGAAGCTTTCTTT.